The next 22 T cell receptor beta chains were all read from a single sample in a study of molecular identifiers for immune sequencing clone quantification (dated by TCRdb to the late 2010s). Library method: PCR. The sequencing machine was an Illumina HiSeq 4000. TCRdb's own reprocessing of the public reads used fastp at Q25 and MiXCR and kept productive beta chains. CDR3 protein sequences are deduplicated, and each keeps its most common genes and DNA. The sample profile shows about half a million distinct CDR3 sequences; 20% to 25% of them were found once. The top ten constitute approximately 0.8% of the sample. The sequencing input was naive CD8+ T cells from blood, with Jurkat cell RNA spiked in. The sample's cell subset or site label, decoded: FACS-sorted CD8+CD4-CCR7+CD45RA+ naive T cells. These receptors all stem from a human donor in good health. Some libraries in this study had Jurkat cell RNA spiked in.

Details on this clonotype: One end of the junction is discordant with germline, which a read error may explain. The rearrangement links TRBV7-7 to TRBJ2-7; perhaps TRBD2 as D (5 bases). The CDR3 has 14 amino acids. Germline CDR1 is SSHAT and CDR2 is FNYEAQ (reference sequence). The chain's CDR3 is CASSPGPPGNEQYF. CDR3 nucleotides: TGTGCTAGCAGCCCAGGACCCCCGGGGAACGAGCAGTACTTC.

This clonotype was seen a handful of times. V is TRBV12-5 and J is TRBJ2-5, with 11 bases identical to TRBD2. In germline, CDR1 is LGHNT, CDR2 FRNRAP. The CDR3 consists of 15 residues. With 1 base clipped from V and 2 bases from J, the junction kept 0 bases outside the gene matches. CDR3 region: CASGLGLAGQETQYF. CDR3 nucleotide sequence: TGTGCTAGTGGTTTGGGACTAGCGGGACAAGAGACCCAGTACTTC.

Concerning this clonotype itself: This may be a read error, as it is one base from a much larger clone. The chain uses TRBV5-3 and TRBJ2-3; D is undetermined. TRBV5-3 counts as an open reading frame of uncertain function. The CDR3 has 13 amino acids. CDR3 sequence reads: CASSPQNTDTRYF. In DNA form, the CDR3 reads TGTGCCAGCAGCCCCCAGAACACAGATACGCGGTATTTT.

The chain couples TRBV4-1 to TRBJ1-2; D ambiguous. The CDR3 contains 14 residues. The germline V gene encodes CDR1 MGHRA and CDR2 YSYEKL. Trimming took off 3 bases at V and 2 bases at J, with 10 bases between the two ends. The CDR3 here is CASSQETSNYGYTF. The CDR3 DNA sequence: TGCGCCAGCAGCCAGGAGACAAGCAACTATGGCTACACCTTC.

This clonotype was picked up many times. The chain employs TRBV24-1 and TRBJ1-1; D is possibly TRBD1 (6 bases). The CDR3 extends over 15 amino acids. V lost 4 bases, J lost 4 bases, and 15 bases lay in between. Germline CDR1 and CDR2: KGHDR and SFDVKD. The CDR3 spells CATSENRERTTEAFF. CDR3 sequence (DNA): TGTGCCACCAGTGAAAACAGGGAAAGGACCACTGAAGCTTTCTTT.

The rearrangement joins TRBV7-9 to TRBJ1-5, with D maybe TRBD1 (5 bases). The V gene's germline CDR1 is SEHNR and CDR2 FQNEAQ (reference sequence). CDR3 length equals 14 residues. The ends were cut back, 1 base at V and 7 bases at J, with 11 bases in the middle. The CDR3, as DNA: TGTGCCAGCAGCTTAGGGGGGTTGGAGCAGCCCCAGCATTTT. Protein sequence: CASSLGGLEQPQHF.

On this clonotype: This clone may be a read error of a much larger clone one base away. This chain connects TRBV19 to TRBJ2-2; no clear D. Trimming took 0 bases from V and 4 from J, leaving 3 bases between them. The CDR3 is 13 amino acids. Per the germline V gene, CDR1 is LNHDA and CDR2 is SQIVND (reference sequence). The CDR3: CASSIESTGELFF. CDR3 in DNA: TGTGCCAGTAGTATAGAGTCCACCGGGGAGCTGTTTTTT.

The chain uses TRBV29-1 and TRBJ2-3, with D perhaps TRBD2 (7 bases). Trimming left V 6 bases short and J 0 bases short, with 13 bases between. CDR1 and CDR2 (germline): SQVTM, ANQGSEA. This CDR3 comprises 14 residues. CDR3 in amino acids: CSVKGGFSTDTQYF. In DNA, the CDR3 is TGCAGCGTAAAGGGGGGGTTTAGCACAGATACGCAGTATTTT.

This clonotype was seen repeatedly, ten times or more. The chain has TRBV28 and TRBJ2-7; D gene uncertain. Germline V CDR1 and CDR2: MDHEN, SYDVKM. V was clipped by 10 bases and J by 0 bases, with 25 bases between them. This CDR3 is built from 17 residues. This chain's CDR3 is CATQYRGAYQSSYEQYF. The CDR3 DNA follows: TGTGCCACCCAGTATAGAGGCGCTTACCAGAGCTCCTACGAGCAGTACTTC.

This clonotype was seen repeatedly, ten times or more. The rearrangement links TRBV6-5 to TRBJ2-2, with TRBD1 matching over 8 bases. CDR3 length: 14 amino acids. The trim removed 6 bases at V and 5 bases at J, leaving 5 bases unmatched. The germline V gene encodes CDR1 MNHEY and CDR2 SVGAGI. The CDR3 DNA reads TGTGCCAGCAGGCAGGGGGCAGGTACCGGGGAGCTGTTTTTT. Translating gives CASRQGAGTGELFF.

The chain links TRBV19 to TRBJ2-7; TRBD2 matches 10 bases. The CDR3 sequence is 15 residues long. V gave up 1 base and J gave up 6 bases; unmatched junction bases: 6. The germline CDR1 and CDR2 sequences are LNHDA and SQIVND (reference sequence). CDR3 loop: CASSIARTSGSEQYF. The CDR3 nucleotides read TGTGCCAGTAGTATAGCTCGGACTAGCGGCTCCGAGCAGTACTTC. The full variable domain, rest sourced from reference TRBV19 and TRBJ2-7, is DGGITQSPKYLFRKEGQNVTLSCEQNLNHDAMYWYRQDPGQGLRLIYYSQIVNDFQKGDIAEGYSVSREKKESFPLTVTSAQKNPTAFYLCASSIARTSGSEQYFGPGTRLTVT.

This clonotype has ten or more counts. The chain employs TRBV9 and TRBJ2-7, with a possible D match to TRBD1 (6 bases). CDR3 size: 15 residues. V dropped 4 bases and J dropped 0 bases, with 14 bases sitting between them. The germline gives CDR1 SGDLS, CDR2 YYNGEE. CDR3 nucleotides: TGTGCCAGCAGCCGGTCCGGGACACCCTCCTACGAGCAGTACTTC. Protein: CASSRSGTPSYEQYF.

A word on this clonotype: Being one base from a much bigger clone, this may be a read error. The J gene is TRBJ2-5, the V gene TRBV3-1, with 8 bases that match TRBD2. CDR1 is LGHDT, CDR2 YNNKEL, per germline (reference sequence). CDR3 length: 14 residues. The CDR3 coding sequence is TGTGCCAGCAGTCTAGCGGGCGCCCACGAGACCCAGTGCTTC. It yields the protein CASSLAGAHETQCF.

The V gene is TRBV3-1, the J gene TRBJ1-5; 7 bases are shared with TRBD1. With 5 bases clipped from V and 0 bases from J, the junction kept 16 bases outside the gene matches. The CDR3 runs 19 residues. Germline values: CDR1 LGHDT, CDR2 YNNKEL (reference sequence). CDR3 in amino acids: CASSKTLAGGGYSNQPQHF. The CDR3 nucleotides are TGTGCCAGCAGCAAAACCTTAGCAGGGGGGGGGTATAGCAATCAGCCCCAGCATTTT.

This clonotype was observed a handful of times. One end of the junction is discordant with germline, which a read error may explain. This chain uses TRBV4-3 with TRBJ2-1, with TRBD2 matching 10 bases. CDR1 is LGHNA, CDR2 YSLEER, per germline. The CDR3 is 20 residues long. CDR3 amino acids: CASSQEGLAGVVGAYDEQFF. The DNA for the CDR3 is TGCGCCAGCAGCCAAGAAGGGCTAGCGGGAGTAGTTGGGGCCTACGATGAGCAGTTCTTC.

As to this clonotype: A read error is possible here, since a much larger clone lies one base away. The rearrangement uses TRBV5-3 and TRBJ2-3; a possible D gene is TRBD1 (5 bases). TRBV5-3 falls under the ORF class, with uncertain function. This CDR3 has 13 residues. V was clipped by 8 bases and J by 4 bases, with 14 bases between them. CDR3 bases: TGTGCCAGCAGGGTATTCCGCGCAGATACGCAGTATTTT. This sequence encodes CASRVFRADTQYF.

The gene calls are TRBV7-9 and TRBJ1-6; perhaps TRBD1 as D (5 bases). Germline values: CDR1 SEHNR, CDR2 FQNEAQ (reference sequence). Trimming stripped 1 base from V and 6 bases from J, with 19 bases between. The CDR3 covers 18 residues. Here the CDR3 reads CASSLEGRGYRFNSPLHF. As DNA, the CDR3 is TGTGCCAGCAGCTTAGAGGGTCGGGGGTATCGGTTTAATTCACCCCTCCACTTT.

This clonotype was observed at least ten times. The CDR3 DNA reads as TGCAGTGCTAGAGTGAATCTTGGGAGACTACCGTGGCCAGATACGCAGTATTTT. This codes for CSARVNLGRLPWPDTQYF. The rearrangement joins TRBV20-1 to TRBJ2-3, with TRBD2 as a possible D gene (5 bases). Germline loops: CDR1 DFQATT, CDR2 SNEGSKA (reference sequence). V was shortened by 1 base and J by 4 bases, with 24 bases between the two germline ends. The CDR3 spans 18 residues.

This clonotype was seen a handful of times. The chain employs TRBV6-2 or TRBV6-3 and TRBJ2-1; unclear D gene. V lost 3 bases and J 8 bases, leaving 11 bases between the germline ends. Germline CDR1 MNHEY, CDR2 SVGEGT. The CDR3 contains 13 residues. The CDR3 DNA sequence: TGTGCCAGCAGTTATGTAGGGTTTCATGAGCAGTTCTTC. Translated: CASSYVGFHEQFF.

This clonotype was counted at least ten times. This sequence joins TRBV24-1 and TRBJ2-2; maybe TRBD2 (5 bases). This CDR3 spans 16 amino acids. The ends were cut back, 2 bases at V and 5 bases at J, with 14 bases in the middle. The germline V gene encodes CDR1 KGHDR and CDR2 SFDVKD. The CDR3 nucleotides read TGTGCCACCAGTGATTCGAGCTGGGCGGGTACCGGGGAGCTGTTTTTT. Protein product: CATSDSSWAGTGELFF.

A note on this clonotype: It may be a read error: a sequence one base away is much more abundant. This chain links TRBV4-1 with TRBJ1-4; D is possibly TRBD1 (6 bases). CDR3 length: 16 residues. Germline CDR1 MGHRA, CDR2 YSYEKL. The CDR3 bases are TGCGCCTGCAGCCCCGGGACATTACCAACTAATGAAAAACTGTTTTTT. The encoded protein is CACSPGTLPTNEKLFF.

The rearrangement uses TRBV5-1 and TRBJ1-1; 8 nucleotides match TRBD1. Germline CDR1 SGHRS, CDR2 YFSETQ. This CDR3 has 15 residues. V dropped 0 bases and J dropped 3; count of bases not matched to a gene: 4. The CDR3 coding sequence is TGCGCCAGCAGCTTGGATCAGGGGGCCTACACTGAAGCTTTCTTT. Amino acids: CASSLDQGAYTEAFF.